This TCR beta chain was identified in a study of T-cell memory formation after mild COVID-19. In the study overall: Each donor largely had its own TCR clusters.

Each CDR3 protein gets one entry after TCRdb re-called the 5' RACE reads with MiXCR. This repertoire shows under 300,000 distinct CDR3 sequences, approximately 8% found once; its top ten account for roughly 23%. Turning to this clonotype: Its cognate antigen is unknown.

The CDR3 has 14 amino acids. Germline V gene lookup returns CDR1 SGHKS and CDR2 YYEKEE (reference sequence). V was shortened by 0 bases and J by 5 bases, with 11 bases between the two germline ends. Study-wide results and limits: There were some responding clones in pre-infection memory, which suggested that cross-reactive memory had joined. The study found contracting CD4+ clones mainly in CM and EM and contracting CD8+ clones in EMRA. Contracting clones from day 15 to 85 had balanced CD4/CD8; later expanders favoured CD4+.

The V and J genes are TRBV5-5 and TRBJ2-5, with no clear D. The clonotype originates from a young man who had mild COVID-19 (a few samples of this study predate the infection). Cell type and time point are not known. The sample was PBMCs or a T cell subset sorted from them (not recorded which). DNA for the CDR3: TGTGCCAGCAGCTTGGACATCATAGGGGAGACCCAGTACTTC. Residues: CASSLDIIGETQYF.